One T cell receptor (beta chain) is described in this entry. Antigen unknown. This entry is derived from a study of cytomegalovirus exposure and HLA in healthy donors. Study results and caveats: Association of some 18,000 TCR beta sequences with HLA alleles was found at 0.05 false discovery rate in a later analysis. The classifier reportedly diagnosed cytomegalovirus status with high specificity and sensitivity. From TCR beta sequences, most subjects' HLA-A and HLA-B alleles were reportedly predicted accurately.

PCR involved 60 Vbeta and 13 Jbeta primers. Sequencing was performed with immunoSEQ multiplex PCR; in TCRdb, only in-frame clones are kept and a portion is missing. The repertoire consists of tens of thousands of clones, with less than 80% occurring once and the leading ten covering about 1.4%. The source material was PBMCs. The TCR comes from a male donor in good health and CMV-seronegative.

The DNA for the CDR3 is TGTGCCAGCAGTTTATCGGACAGGGCTGGTGGCTACACCTTC. Its translation: CASSLSDRAGGYTF. The genes are TRBV27 and TRBJ1-2, with 8 bases aligning to TRBD1. J gave up 7 bases and V 0 bases, and 4 bases lay outside the gene matches. The CDR3 is 14 amino acids. In germline, CDR1 is MNHEY, CDR2 SMNVEV (reference sequence).